The next 26 T cell receptor beta chains were all read from a single sample in a study of shared T cell receptors in the human thymus. Sequenced by immunoSEQ multiplex PCR; TCRdb stores in-frame clones only, minus some. The sample consists of 650,000 to 950,000 clones, 70% to 90% of them appearing once. The same sample was also studied in work on human thymus T cells.

What was sequenced was thymocytes. The source of these receptors is a girl under two years old with a congenital heart defect.

The table lists this clone with a count of one. This rearrangement joins TRBV5-1 to TRBJ1-3, with 7 bases identical to TRBD1. The ends lost 3 bases at V and 2 bases at J; junction bases unmatched: 8. Per the germline V gene, CDR1 is SGHRS and CDR2 is YFSETQ. This CDR3 is built from 16 residues. This CDR3 reads CASSSDRAPPGNTIYF. The CDR3 DNA follows: TGCGCCAGCAGCTCAGACAGGGCGCCACCTGGAAACACCATATATTTT.

This clone was recorded a few times. J is TRBJ2-1 and V is TRBV5-1, with TRBD2 matching 13 bases. V lost 3 bases and J lost 2; bases outside the gene matches: 2. Germline-derived CDR1 and CDR2 are SGHRS and YFSETQ. The CDR3 loop spans 16 amino acids. The CDR3 reads CASSYTSGGAYNEQFF. In DNA form, the CDR3 reads TGCGCCAGCAGCTACACTAGCGGGGGGGCCTACAATGAGCAGTTCTTC. Combining the CDR3 with reference TRBV5-1 and TRBJ2-1 gives the whole variable domain KAGVTQTPRYLIKTRGQQVTLSCSPISGHRSVSWYQQTPGQGLQFLFEYFSETQRNKGNFPGRFSGRQFSNSRSEMNVSTLELGDSALYLCASSYTSGGAYNEQFFGPGTRLTVL.

CDR3 amino acids: CASSSDRRGTEAFF. The CDR3 nucleotides read TGTGCCAGCAGCTCGGACAGGAGGGGGACTGAAGCTTTCTTT. The rearrangement uses TRBV7-6 and TRBJ1-1; 7 bases fit TRBD1. There are 14 residues in the CDR3. The junction had 7 bases not matched to a gene; V was cut back by 4 bases and J by 5 bases. Germline loops: CDR1 SGHVS, CDR2 FNYEAQ.

J is TRBJ1-2 and V is TRBV27; D is possibly TRBD1 (5 bases). The germline CDR1 and CDR2 sequences are MNHEY and SMNVEV (reference sequence). V was pared by 0 bases and J by 8 bases, with 13 bases between. The CDR3 extends over 14 amino acids. The chain's CDR3 is CASSLSKGVGGYTF. CDR3 bases: TGTGCCAGCAGTTTATCGAAAGGGGTAGGAGGCTACACCTTC.

The gene calls are TRBV23-1 and TRBJ2-7, with a possible D match to TRBD2 (6 bases). TRBV23-1 is assigned to the ORF class and has an uncertain function. The germline V and J ends were trimmed by 2 bases and 1 base, with 15 bases remaining between them. This CDR3 spans 16 amino acids. The CDR3 nucleotides read TGCGCCAGCAGTCAAATTCGGGATCGGGGGTCCTACGAGCAGTACTTC. It encodes CASSQIRDRGSYEQYF.

The rearrangement links TRBV18 to TRBJ2-1, with TRBD1 as a possible D gene (6 bases). V lost 2 bases and J 6 bases, leaving 8 bases between the germline ends. Germline values: CDR1 KGHSH, CDR2 LQKENI. This CDR3 has 13 residues. The CDR3 bases are TGTGCCAGCTCACCAATCAGGGGCAATGAGCAGTTCTTC. Its protein is CASSPIRGNEQFF.

The chain has TRBV7-2 and TRBJ2-2; a weak D match, TRBD2 (6 bases). The length of the CDR3 is 15 residues. Germline CDR1 reads SGHTA; CDR2 reads FQGNSA. The ends were cut back, 6 bases at V and 3 bases at J, with 14 bases in the middle. As DNA, the CDR3 is TGTGCCAGCAGACCAGTCGGGGGACACACCGGGGAGCTGTTTTTT. This sequence encodes CASRPVGGHTGELFF. Full variable domain (outside the CDR3, taken from reference TRBV7-2 and TRBJ2-2): GAGVSQSPSNKVTEKGKDVELRCDPISGHTALYWYRQSLGQGLEFLIYFQGNSAPDKSGLPSDRFSAERTGGSVSTLTIQRTQQEDSAVYLCASRPVGGHTGELFFGEGSRLTVL.

The rearrangement joins TRBV6-6 to TRBJ1-2; possibly TRBD1 for D (6 bases). The CDR3 is 16 amino acids. Trimming removed 6 bases from V and 2 bases from J, with 19 bases in between. The germline CDR1 and CDR2 sequences are MNHNY and SVGAGI (reference sequence). CDR3 sequence (DNA): TGTGCCAGCAGAATTCCCCCCGCTACAGGGAACTATGGCTACACCTTC. Amino acids: CASRIPPATGNYGYTF.

The chain carries TRBV4-1 and TRBJ2-7, with D tentatively TRBD1 (6 bases). This CDR3 region has 16 residues. V was trimmed by 4 bases and J by 2 bases, leaving 18 bases between them. Germline V gives CDR1 MGHRA, CDR2 YSYEKL. The chain's CDR3 is CASSPKGPRGPYEQYF. The DNA of the CDR3 is TGCGCCAGCAGCCCTAAGGGCCCCAGGGGCCCCTACGAGCAGTACTTC.

The chain joins TRBV4-1 to TRBJ1-2, with 8 bases identical to TRBD1. CDR3 length: 17 amino acids. In germline, CDR1 is MGHRA, CDR2 YSYEKL. Trimming took 2 bases from V and 2 from J; bases not matched to a gene: 10. CDR3 sequence reads: CASSQPTWTGLNYGYTF. The CDR3 DNA is TGCGCCAGCAGCCAACCCACTTGGACAGGGCTAAACTATGGCTACACCTTC.

The chain uses TRBV19 and TRBJ2-5, with 11 bases identical to TRBD2. This CDR3 spans 18 amino acids. Germline V CDR1 and CDR2: LNHDA, SQIVND (reference sequence). The ends lost 0 bases at V and 2 bases at J; junction bases unmatched: 8. CDR3 DNA: TGTGCCAGTAGTATAGAGGGACTAGCGGTATTAGGACAAGAGACCCAGTACTTC. This gives the protein CASSIEGLAVLGQETQYF.

The chain recombines TRBV5-1 with TRBJ1-4, with D possibly being TRBD1 (5 bases). CDR3 length equals 13 residues. Trimming left V 5 bases short and J 8 bases short, with 13 bases between. From germline, CDR1 is SGHRS and CDR2 YFSETQ. CDR3 sequence (DNA): TGCGCCAGCAGTCGCGGGGCTCACGAAAAACTGTTTTTT. Translated: CASSRGAHEKLFF.

This clone came up a few times. The chain combines TRBV29-1 with TRBJ1-2; weak D call: TRBD1 (5 bases). Trimming removed 3 bases from V and 4 bases from J, with 12 bases in between. The CDR3 sequence is 13 residues long. CDR1 and CDR2 from the germline V gene are SQVTM and ANQGSEA. CDR3: CSVDSRGPYGYTF. DNA for the CDR3: TGCAGCGTTGACAGTAGGGGCCCCTATGGCTACACCTTC.

V and J are TRBV4-3 and TRBJ1-1, with a weak D call TRBD1 (6 bases). This CDR3 contains 16 residues. CDR1 and CDR2 (germline): LGHNA, YSLEER. V was shortened by 2 bases and J by 1 base, with 14 bases between the two germline ends. CDR3 in DNA: TGCGCCAGCAGCCAAAATCCACAGGGCAGGAACACTGAAGCTTTCTTT. Translating it yields CASSQNPQGRNTEAFF.

The gene calls are TRBV6-6 and TRBJ1-3; D remains ambiguous. Germline V lookup: CDR1 MNHNY, CDR2 SVGAGI (reference sequence). This CDR3 region has 16 residues. Between the trimmed V and J ends, which lost 7 bases and 2 bases, there was a span of 18 bases. The CDR3 sequence is CASTSQTYPPGNTIYF. For the CDR3, the DNA is TGTGCCAGCACCTCGCAAACATATCCGCCTGGAAACACCATATATTTT.

A single count supports this clone. The chain carries TRBV28 and TRBJ2-5, with 8 bases identical to TRBD1. CDR1 is MDHEN and CDR2 is SYDVKM in the germline V gene. CDR3 length equals 16 residues. Germline trimming cut 3 bases from V and 3 bases from J; bases unmatched to any gene: 9. CDR3 region: CASSFPQDRVEETQYF. CDR3 bases: TGTGCCAGCAGTTTCCCTCAGGACAGGGTAGAAGAGACCCAGTACTTC.

This rearrangement joins TRBV4-1 to TRBJ1-2; maybe TRBD1 (5 bases). V lost 0 bases and J lost 3, with 20 bases in between. The germline V gene encodes CDR1 MGHRA and CDR2 YSYEKL. This CDR3 has 18 residues. The CDR3 sequence is CASSQESWTLGLHYGYTF. The DNA for the CDR3 is TGCGCCAGCAGCCAAGAGAGCTGGACATTGGGTTTACACTATGGCTACACCTTC.

The chain couples TRBV6-5 to TRBJ2-3; D uncertain. Germline V gene lookup returns CDR1 MNHEY and CDR2 SVGAGI. V shed 3 bases and J shed 2 bases, with 9 bases lying between them. The CDR3 loop spans 14 amino acids. CDR3 nucleotides: TGTGCCAGCAGTTATGCGAGGTTCACAGATACGCAGTATTTT. Translated, it gives CASSYARFTDTQYF.

The chain joins TRBV7-2 to TRBJ1-4, with 12 bases matching TRBD1. Germline assignment: CDR1 SGHTA and CDR2 FQGNSA. The CDR3 extends over 19 amino acids. V dropped 0 bases and J dropped 8; count of bases not matched to a gene: 13. The CDR3 DNA follows: TGTGCCAGCAGCTTAGCGGCTACGGGACAGGGGGCAAGATGGGAAAAACTGTTTTTT. Its translation: CASSLAATGQGARWEKLFF. The variable domain in full, completed from reference TRBV7-2 and TRBJ1-4, reads GAGVSQSPSNKVTEKGKDVELRCDPISGHTALYWYRQSLGQGLEFLIYFQGNSAPDKSGLPSDRFSAERTGGSVSTLTIQRTQQEDSAVYLCASSLAATGQGARWEKLFFGSGTQLSVL.

In this sample, this clone turned up once. The chain combines TRBV6-1 with TRBJ1-1; D might be TRBD1 (5 bases). The length of the CDR3 is 13 residues. Deletions cut 6 bases from V and 3 bases from J, with 11 bases between. From germline, CDR1 is MNHNS and CDR2 SASEGT. This chain's CDR3 is CASSYQGDTEAFF. Written as DNA, the CDR3 is TGTGCCAGCAGCTACCAGGGTGACACTGAAGCTTTCTTT.

The rearrangement uses TRBV18 and TRBJ2-3; TRBD2 aligns across 7 bases. CDR1 KGHSH and CDR2 LQKENI come from the germline V gene. The J segment lost 4 bases and the V segment lost 1 base, leaving 5 bases of the junction unmatched. The CDR3 length is 15 residues. In DNA form, the CDR3 reads TGTGCCAGCTCACCACTACGGGGGGAACCAGATACGCAGTATTTT. It yields the protein CASSPLRGEPDTQYF.

V and J are TRBV18 and TRBJ2-7, with 9 bases matching TRBD1. The CDR3 spans 18 residues. Germline V gene data show CDR1 as KGHSH and CDR2 as LQKENI. The V segment lost 2 bases and the J segment 6 bases; nucleotides outside the gene matches: 17. CDR3 nucleotide sequence: TGTGCCAGCTCACCATTCTCTACCCGGACAGGGGTCGTCGGCGAGCAGTACTTC. Its protein is CASSPFSTRTGVVGEQYF.

This clone was seen a handful of times. The rearrangement uses TRBV12-5 and TRBJ2-1; TRBD1 agrees at 7 bases. The V gene's germline CDR1 is LGHNT and CDR2 FRNRAP. J lost 5 bases, V lost 2 bases, and 15 bases had no gene match. The CDR3 length is 18 residues. CDR3 loop: CASGLITWGTENNNEQFF. The CDR3, as DNA: TGTGCTAGTGGTTTGATTACTTGGGGGACAGAAAATAACAATGAGCAGTTCTTC.

This rearrangement joins TRBV27 to TRBJ1-6, with TRBD1 matching 7 bases. The germline gives CDR1 MNHEY, CDR2 SMNVEV (reference sequence). J gave up 5 bases and V 1 base, and 5 bases lay outside the gene matches. The CDR3 has 16 amino acids. For the CDR3, the DNA is TGTGCCAGCAGTTTATATCTGACAGGGAATAATTCACCCCTCCACTTT. It codes for CASSLYLTGNNSPLHF.

This clone appeared a few times. The rearrangement uses TRBV27 and TRBJ1-6, with D perhaps TRBD1 (5 bases). Trimming left V 1 base short and J 6 bases short, with 13 bases between. CDR3 length: 16 amino acids. Germline CDR1 MNHEY, CDR2 SMNVEV (reference sequence). The CDR3 sequence: CASSLWGGLGNSPLHF. CDR3 sequence (DNA): TGTGCCAGCAGTTTATGGGGGGGTCTGGGTAATTCACCCCTCCACTTT.

This chain connects TRBV28 to TRBJ2-7; the match to TRBD1 covers 10 bases. The germline gives CDR1 MDHEN, CDR2 SYDVKM. V gave up 2 bases and J gave up 4 bases; unmatched junction bases: 20. The CDR3 sequence is 20 residues long. In DNA form, the CDR3 reads TGTGCCAGCAGTTTAGGCCTTGAGGAGCACCGGGACAGGGGCCCGTACGAGCAGTACTTC. Translation: CASSLGLEEHRDRGPYEQYF. The whole variable domain, filled in from reference TRBV28 and TRBJ2-7, reads DVKVTQSSRYLVKRTGEKVFLECVQDMDHENMFWYRQDPGLGLRLIYFSYDVKMKEKGDIPEGYSVSREKKERFSLILESASTNQTSMYLCASSLGLEEHRDRGPYEQYFGPGTRLTVT.